This entry is about one T cell receptor beta chain. Its antigen is not identified. The sample comes from a study of human T cells and chemical hapten exposure. Findings of the study overall: Following DPC sensitization, TCRs present above 1 in 1000 frequency showed no change.

TCRdb re-called the 5' RACE reads through MiXCR, storing one row per CDR3 protein. The sample has some 150,000 distinct CDR3 sequences, roughly 4% seen once; the top ten hold over 1.2%. Total RNA came from unfractionated whole blood. Germline CDR1 MNHEY, CDR2 SMNVEV (reference sequence). CDR3 size: 13 residues. Germline trimming cut 6 bases from V and 6 bases from J; bases unmatched to any gene: 4. The sequence came from a female donor in good health. V usage is TRBV27 and J usage is TRBJ2-1, with TRBD2 matching over 8 bases. The CDR3 reads CASSPGTSNEQFF. For the CDR3, the DNA is TGTGCCAGCAGCCCCGGGACTAGCAATGAGCAGTTCTTC.